This TCR beta chain was observed in a study of cytomegalovirus exposure and HLA in healthy donors. Study overall: Researchers found that about four fifths of almost 400 genotyped donors fell within the Caucasian-associated ancestry cluster. Study-level points and caveats: Researchers left out some V segments, among them TRBV6-2 and TRBV6-3, as indistinguishable. As a later analysis showed, a missense DCLRE1C variant was linked to trimming of TCR beta V- and J-genes.

This CDR3 has 15 amino acids. The trim removed 3 bases at V and 3 bases at J, leaving 5 bases unmatched. Germline V gene data show CDR1 as SGDLS and CDR2 as YYNGEE. Notes on this clone: Its antigen is undetermined.

Donors counted as nominally healthy when sampled, yet unrecorded immune exposures were likely. The PCR contained 60 Vbeta and 13 Jbeta primers. Data came from immunoSEQ multiplex PCR; TCRdb stores just in-frame clones and leaves some out. Seen here are 100,000 or so clones, about three quarters observed once, and the top ten hold 5.3%. The sample was PBMCs. The gene calls are TRBV9 and TRBJ2-1; TRBD1 matches at 8 bases. The sequence was collected from a man aged 25 to 45 in good health and CMV-seropositive. This chain's CDR3 is CASSESGTGYNEQFF. The CDR3 coding sequence is TGTGCCAGCAGCGAATCCGGGACAGGCTACAATGAGCAGTTCTTC.